This TCR beta chain appears in the sequencing data of a study of cytomegalovirus exposure and HLA in healthy donors. Only in-frame clones appear in the TCRdb table, and some are missing; sequencing was by immunoSEQ multiplex PCR. The sample shows tens of thousands of clones, 95% to 97% of them seen only once. Details on this clone: Antigen specificity is unknown.

The J segment lost 5 bases and the V segment lost 5 bases, leaving 11 bases of the junction unmatched. The V gene's germline CDR1 is SGHTA and CDR2 FQGNSA. The CDR3 has 17 amino acids. Study results and limitations: The study labeled 170 or so TCR beta chains cytomegalovirus-associated. A few CMV-associated chains were confirmed in vitro to be specific for CMV antigens. Both high specificity and high sensitivity reportedly marked the classifier's diagnosis of cytomegalovirus status.

This rearrangement joins TRBV7-2 to TRBJ2-3; 12 bases align to TRBD2. This TCR derives from a man in his late teens or twenties in good health and CMV-seropositive. The source material was PBMCs. In nucleotides, the CDR3 is TGTGCCAGCAGCCAAACGACTAGCGGGAGTGGTAGAGATACGCAGTATTTT. Protein: CASSQTTSGSGRDTQYF.